This T cell receptor beta chain was retrieved from a study of T cell responses to AZD1222 COVID-19 vaccine. As for the study in general: Pooling covered second doses at about 4 or about 12 weeks.

This clone was seen just once. The CDR3 has 15 amino acids. The V and J ends lost 6 bases and 7 bases, in that order; junction bases with no gene match: 11. Germline V gene data show CDR1 as SGHVS and CDR2 as FQNEAQ. TCRdb's copy holds only in-frame clones and misses some; the assay was immunoSEQ multiplex PCR. The repertoire has 45,000 to 60,000 clones, more than 70% of them found once; the top ten carry just under 2%. The sample was peripheral blood, taken on day 0 of AZD1222 vaccination. The TCR originated in an adult in good health. The V and J genes are TRBV7-8 and TRBJ2-7; 11 positions match TRBD2. For the CDR3, the DNA is TGTGCCAGCAGTCTTATAGCGGGAGGGCCGGGGGAGCAGTACTTC. This codes for CASSLIAGGPGEQYF. Looking up the rest from reference TRBV7-8 and TRBJ2-7 gives the full variable domain: GAGVSQSPRYKVAKRGQDVALRCDPISGHVSLFWYQQALGQGPEFLTYFQNEAQLDKSGLPSDRFFAERPEGSVSTLKIQRTQQEDSAVYLCASSLIAGGPGEQYFGPGTRLTVT.